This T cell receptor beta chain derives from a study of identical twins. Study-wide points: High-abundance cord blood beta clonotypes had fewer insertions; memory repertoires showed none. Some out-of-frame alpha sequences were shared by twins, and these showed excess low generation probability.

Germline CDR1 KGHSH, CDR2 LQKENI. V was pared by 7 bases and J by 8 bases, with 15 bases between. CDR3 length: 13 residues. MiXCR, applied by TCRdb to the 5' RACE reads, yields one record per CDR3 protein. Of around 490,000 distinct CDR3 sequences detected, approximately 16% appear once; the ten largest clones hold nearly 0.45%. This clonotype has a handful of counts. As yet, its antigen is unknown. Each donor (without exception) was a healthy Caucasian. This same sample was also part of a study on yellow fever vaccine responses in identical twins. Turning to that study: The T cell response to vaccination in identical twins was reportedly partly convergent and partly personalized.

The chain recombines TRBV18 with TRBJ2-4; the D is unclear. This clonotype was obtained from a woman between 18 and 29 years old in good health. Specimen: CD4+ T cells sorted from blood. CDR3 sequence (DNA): TGTGCCAGCTTACCGCAGAGTGAAGACATTCAGTACTTC. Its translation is CASLPQSEDIQYF.